This T cell receptor (beta chain) was captured in a study of cytomegalovirus exposure and HLA in healthy donors. Study-wide results and caveats: Some public TCRs appeared in many individuals, while most sequences were rare. Reports indicated that the classifier achieved high specificity and sensitivity in diagnosing cytomegalovirus status.

The CDR3 contains 15 residues. In germline, CDR1 is SGHRS, CDR2 YFSETQ. With 0 bases clipped from V and 0 bases from J, the junction kept 0 bases outside the gene matches. In regard to this clone: Its target is unknown. The same CDR3 can be traced to other DNA sequences in this sample.

With 60 Vbeta and 13 Jbeta primers, the PCR was carried out. TCRdb's copy holds only in-frame clones and misses some; the assay was immunoSEQ multiplex PCR. The sample includes 90,000 to 150,000 clones. This rearrangement joins TRBV5-1 to TRBJ2-1; 7 bases align to TRBD2. The source of this sequence is a man aged 18 to 29 in good health and CMV-seronegative. Sequenced sample: PBMCs. For the CDR3, the DNA is TGCGCCAGCAGCTTGGGCGGGGGCTCCTACAATGAGCAGTTCTTC. It codes for CASSLGGGSYNEQFF.